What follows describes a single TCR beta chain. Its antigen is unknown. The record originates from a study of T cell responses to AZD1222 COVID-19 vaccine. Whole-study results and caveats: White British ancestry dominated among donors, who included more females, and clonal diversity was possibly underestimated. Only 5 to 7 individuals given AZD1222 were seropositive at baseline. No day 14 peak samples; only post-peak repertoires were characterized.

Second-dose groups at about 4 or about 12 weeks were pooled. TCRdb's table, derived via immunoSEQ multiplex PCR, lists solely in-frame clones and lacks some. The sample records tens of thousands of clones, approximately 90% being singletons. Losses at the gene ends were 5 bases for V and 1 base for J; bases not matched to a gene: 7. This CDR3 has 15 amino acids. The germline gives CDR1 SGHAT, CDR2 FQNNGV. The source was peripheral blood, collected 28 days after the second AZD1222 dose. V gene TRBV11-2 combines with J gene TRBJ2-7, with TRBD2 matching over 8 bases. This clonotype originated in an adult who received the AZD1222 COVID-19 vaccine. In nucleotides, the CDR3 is TGTGCCAGCAGCCATCGGGGGGGTCGGTCCTACGAGCAGTACTTC. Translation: CASSHRGGRSYEQYF.